This entry lists 27 T cell receptor beta chains sequenced from one sample in a study of post-analysis software for immune sequencing data (dated by TCRdb to the mid-2010s). The receptor library was made with PCR. The sequencer listed for this sample is Illumina HiSeq 2500. To reduce PCR and sequencing biases, unique molecular identifiers were built into the TCR beta cDNA libraries. TCRdb reprocessed the public reads (quality trimming at Q25 with fastp, clone calling with MiXCR) and kept in-frame beta chains. Every distinct CDR3 protein forms one entry, paired with its most common genes and DNA. This sample holds 450,000 to 650,000 distinct CDR3 sequences; 44% were observed only once. The top ten clones comprise over 1.5% of the sample. The paper's findings and limits, for the study overall: A handful of TRBV segments, including TRBV5-6, TRBV5-1 and TRBV20-1, were significantly more frequent in patients than controls.

These receptors' targets are unknown. Sequenced input: blood. The receptors here all came from a girl under 18 with multiple sclerosis.

This chain joins TRBV5-1 and TRBJ2-7, with a tentative D call TRBD2 (6 bases). V dropped 0 bases and J dropped 0 bases, with 13 bases sitting between them. The CDR3 is 16 residues long. Germline loops: CDR1 SGHRS, CDR2 YFSETQ. CDR3 residues: CASSLARDSRSYEQYF. CDR3 nucleotides: TGCGCCAGCAGCTTGGCCCGGGACTCACGCTCCTACGAGCAGTACTTC.

This clonotype was detected a few times. The rearrangement links TRBV24-1 to TRBJ2-1; D is uncertain. Trimming pared 10 bases from V and 8 bases from J, leaving 17 bases between. Germline loops: CDR1 KGHDR, CDR2 SFDVKD. The CDR3 spans 13 residues. The CDR3 nucleotides read TGTGCCACTGCGTCTGGCACGAACGATGAGCAGTTCTTC. The encoded protein is CATASGTNDEQFF.

This clonotype was seen just once. One junction end disagrees with the germline gene, perhaps due to a read error. The chain combines TRBV7-9 with TRBJ2-6; 11 nucleotides match TRBD2. This CDR3 spans 17 amino acids. Germline values: CDR1 SEHNR, CDR2 FQNEAQ (reference sequence). CDR3 in amino acids: CASSSTSGNSGANVRTF. In DNA form, the CDR3 reads TGTGCCAGCAGCTCGACTAGCGGGAATTCTGGGGCCAACGTCCGGACTTTC.

The V call is TRBV6-2 or TRBV6-3, the J call TRBJ2-7; no clear D. CDR1 is MNHEY and CDR2 is SVGEGT in the germline V gene. Trimming removed 6 bases at V and 2 bases at J, with 14 bases between. CDR3 length equals 14 residues. CDR3 coding DNA: TGTGCCAGCAGACCCGGGCAGGCAGCCTACGAGCAGTACTTC. It codes for CASRPGQAAYEQYF.

This rearrangement joins TRBV5-5 to TRBJ1-1, with 8 positions matching TRBD1. CDR1 and CDR2 (germline): SGHKS, YYEKEE (reference sequence). The CDR3 consists of 14 residues. The ends lost 3 bases at V and 5 bases at J; junction bases unmatched: 6. Here the CDR3 DNA reads TGTGCCAGCAGCTGGCAGACAGGGGAAACTGAAGCTTTCTTT. Translation: CASSWQTGETEAFF. Full variable domain (outside the CDR3, taken from reference TRBV5-5 and TRBJ1-1): DAGVTQSPTHLIKTRGQQVTLRCSPISGHKSVSWYQQVLGQGPQFIFQYYEKEERGRGNFPDRFSARQFPNYSSELNVNALLLGDSALYLCASSWQTGETEAFFGQGTRLTVV.

V usage is TRBV6-1 and J usage is TRBJ2-7; D is unclear. The CDR3 spans 13 residues. Trimming took 6 bases from V and 5 from J, leaving 14 bases between them. CDR1 is MNHNS and CDR2 is SASEGT in the germline V gene. CDR3 region: CASRGLVGDEQYF. CDR3 DNA sequence: TGTGCCAGCAGAGGCTTAGTAGGCGACGAGCAGTACTTC.

The chain employs TRBV12-3 or TRBV12-4 and TRBJ2-1; D gene unclear. CDR3 size: 12 residues. V was clipped by 3 bases and J by 9 bases, with 9 bases between them. The CDR3 DNA reads TGTGCCAGCAGTTTCTTGCTGCGTGAGCAGTTCTTC. The encoded protein is CASSFLLREQFF.

V gene TRBV7-2 combines with J gene TRBJ2-3; 7 bases align to TRBD1. The V and J ends lost 5 bases and 8 bases, in that order; junction bases with no gene match: 19. There are 17 residues in the CDR3. CDR1 is SGHTA, CDR2 FQGNSA, per germline. In DNA, the CDR3 is TGTGCCAGCAGCCGGACAGGTGGGGCGACGGGGTCAGTTACGCAGTATTTT. Amino acids: CASSRTGGATGSVTQYF.

The chain carries TRBV5-1 and TRBJ2-5; D is ambiguous. The CDR3 length is 12 residues. The germline CDR1 and CDR2 sequences are SGHRS and YFSETQ. Trimming took 7 bases from V and 5 from J, leaving 12 bases between them. DNA for the CDR3: TGCGCCAGCCGGGTAGATGCGGAGACCCAGTACTTC. Translated, it gives CASRVDAETQYF.

J is TRBJ2-3 and V is TRBV12-3 or TRBV12-4, with TRBD2 matching 11 bases. The CDR3 is made up of 15 amino acids. The trim removed 8 bases at V and 5 bases at J, leaving 9 bases unmatched. The CDR3 nucleotides are TGTGCCAGCCACCAGACTAGCGGGGAGAAAGATACGCAGTATTTT. This gives the protein CASHQTSGEKDTQYF.

This chain joins TRBV7-2 and TRBJ2-4, with TRBD2 as a possible D gene (5 bases). V was clipped by 3 bases and J by 1 base, with 13 bases between them. Germline values: CDR1 SGHTA, CDR2 FQGNSA. CDR3 length: 16 residues. DNA for the CDR3: TGTGCCAGCAGCTTCCAAGGCCGGACTGCCAAAAACATTCAGTACTTC. Protein: CASSFQGRTAKNIQYF.

The chain carries TRBV7-3 and TRBJ2-3, with 7 bases aligning to TRBD2. The J segment lost 5 bases and the V segment lost 0 bases, leaving 2 bases of the junction unmatched. The CDR3 loop spans 14 amino acids. From germline, CDR1 is SGHTA and CDR2 FQGTGA. CDR3 coding DNA: TGTGCCAGCAGCTTAACCCCTAGCGGAGATACGCAGTATTTT. The encoded protein is CASSLTPSGDTQYF.

The chain recombines TRBV5-1 with TRBJ1-4; 7 bases align to TRBD1. There are 15 residues in the CDR3. V lost 3 bases, J lost 4 bases, and 6 bases stayed unmatched. In germline, CDR1 is SGHRS, CDR2 YFSETQ. The CDR3 protein is CASSSGQAINEKLFF. The DNA of the CDR3 is TGCGCCAGCAGCTCCGGACAGGCCATTAATGAAAAACTGTTTTTT.

The rearrangement joins TRBV5-5 to TRBJ1-5; tentative D call: TRBD1 (5 bases). With 3 bases removed from V and 4 bases from J, the gap between germline ends came to 11 bases. Germline CDR1 is SGHKS and CDR2 is YYEKEE (reference sequence). The CDR3 length is 14 residues. This CDR3 reads CASSWRGENQPQHF. CDR3 DNA: TGTGCCAGCAGCTGGAGGGGCGAAAATCAGCCCCAGCATTTT.

V and J are TRBV7-2 and TRBJ1-2, with 8 bases lining up with TRBD1. Germline V gene lookup returns CDR1 SGHTA and CDR2 FQGNSA. This CDR3 has 12 residues. The V gene end was trimmed by 11 bases and the J gene end by 7 bases; junction bases not matched to a gene: 9. The CDR3 DNA follows: TGTGCCGGAACTCAGGGGGCGTCTGGCTACACCTTC. Protein sequence: CAGTQGASGYTF.

The rearrangement joins TRBV20-1 to TRBJ2-1; no firm D call. Trimming took 0 bases from V and 6 from J, leaving 12 bases between them. This CDR3 has 14 residues. CDR1 and CDR2 (germline): DFQATT, SNEGSKA (reference sequence). The CDR3 loop reads CSARDHYQTNEQFF. The CDR3 bases are TGCAGTGCTAGAGATCATTACCAAACCAATGAGCAGTTCTTC.

The chain uses TRBV7-2 and TRBJ2-3; D is ambiguous. V was cut by 4 bases and J by 2 bases, with 7 bases left in between. The CDR3 length is 13 residues. The germline CDR1 and CDR2 sequences are SGHTA and FQGNSA. DNA of the CDR3: TGTGCCAGCAGCTCTTACAACACAGATACGCAGTATTTT. Translated: CASSSYNTDTQYF. The whole variable domain, remainder taken from reference TRBV7-2 and TRBJ2-3, is GAGVSQSPSNKVTEKGKDVELRCDPISGHTALYWYRQSLGQGLEFLIYFQGNSAPDKSGLPSDRFSAERTGGSVSTLTIQRTQQEDSAVYLCASSSYNTDTQYFGPGTRLTVL.

The chain is built from TRBV10-3 and TRBJ1-5, with a weak D call TRBD1 (6 bases). The V end lost 8 bases, the J end lost 2 bases, and 16 bases lay between the germline ends. The CDR3 runs 15 residues. The V gene's germline CDR1 is ENHRY and CDR2 SYGVKD. The CDR3 sequence is CAIAVSGVGNQPQHF. CDR3 bases: TGTGCCATCGCCGTTTCAGGGGTCGGCAATCAGCCCCAGCATTTT.

The V and J genes are TRBV29-1 and TRBJ2-1, with 12 bases that match TRBD2. Per the germline V gene, CDR1 is SQVTM and CDR2 is ANQGSEA. V gave up 4 bases and J gave up 3 bases; unmatched junction bases: 7. This CDR3 has 16 residues. The CDR3 sequence is CSVVSSGGAFYNEQFF. CDR3 coding DNA: TGCAGCGTTGTTTCTAGCGGGGGGGCCTTCTACAATGAGCAGTTCTTC.

The chain couples TRBV6-1 to TRBJ2-7; D may be TRBD1 (6 bases). Germline V gene data show CDR1 as MNHNS and CDR2 as SASEGT. The CDR3 runs to 12 residues. V was trimmed by 3 bases and J by 12 bases, leaving 15 bases between them. The CDR3 DNA follows: TGTGCCAGCAGTGATTTCGGGACAAAGCGGTACTTC. It specifies CASSDFGTKRYF.

V gene TRBV5-1 combines with J gene TRBJ1-1; D is ambiguous. V was cut by 0 bases and J by 6 bases, with 15 bases left in between. This CDR3 region has 15 residues. CDR1 SGHRS and CDR2 YFSETQ come from the germline V gene. The CDR3 coding sequence is TGCGCCAGCAGCTTGGATTGGGCCGGGGTTTCTGAAGCTTTCTTT. This encodes CASSLDWAGVSEAFF. The full variable domain, its missing parts supplied by reference TRBV5-1 and TRBJ1-1, is KAGVTQTPRYLIKTRGQQVTLSCSPISGHRSVSWYQQTPGQGLQFLFEYFSETQRNKGNFPGRFSGRQFSNSRSEMNVSTLELGDSALYLCASSLDWAGVSEAFFGQGTRLTVV.

The gene calls are TRBV6-2 or TRBV6-3 and TRBJ1-5; D unresolved. The ends were cut back, 2 bases at V and 4 bases at J, with 9 bases in the middle. This CDR3 has 14 amino acids. Germline loops: CDR1 MNHEY, CDR2 SVGEGT. CDR3 nucleotides: TGTGCCAGCAGTTACCCGGATCTAAATCAGCCCCAGCATTTT. Translation: CASSYPDLNQPQHF.

This clonotype was detected only a few times. This chain connects TRBV5-1 to TRBJ1-1; D remains unclear. CDR1 and CDR2 from the germline V gene are SGHRS and YFSETQ. The V end was cut by 0 bases, the J end by 4 bases, with 10 bases between. CDR3 length: 14 residues. The CDR3 loop reads CASSLAGTSTEAFF. CDR3 nucleotides: TGCGCCAGCAGCTTGGCTGGCACTAGCACTGAAGCTTTCTTT.

The rearrangement links TRBV7-2 to TRBJ1-5; D gene ambiguous. Germline loops: CDR1 SGHTA, CDR2 FQGNSA. Trimming stripped 3 bases from V and 0 bases from J, with 18 bases between. The CDR3 is 18 amino acids. In DNA form, the CDR3 reads TGTGCCAGCAGCTTTGACTTCTCTTCACTATATAGCAATCAGCCCCAGCATTTT. Protein: CASSFDFSSLYSNQPQHF.

The chain has TRBV12-3 or TRBV12-4 and TRBJ2-1; the D is unclear. Between the trimmed V and J ends, which lost 3 bases and 8 bases, there was a span of 11 bases. The CDR3 is 13 residues long. As DNA, the CDR3 is TGTGCCAGCAGTTTGCGCAGTGGGGATGAGCAGTTCTTC. It specifies CASSLRSGDEQFF.

Points on this clonotype: The junction departs from germline at one end; a sequencing error may be responsible. This rearrangement joins TRBV7-7 to TRBJ2-4; D possibly corresponds to TRBD1 (5 bases). Germline assignment: CDR1 SSHAT and CDR2 FNYEAQ (reference sequence). The CDR3 is made up of 15 amino acids. CDR3 DNA sequence: TGTGCTAGCAGCTTAGCAGTCGACAGCCACTACGGGCAGTACTTC. Translated, it gives CASSLAVDSHYGQYF.

The sample holds a few counts of this clonotype. The gene calls are TRBV6-6 and TRBJ2-3; D perhaps matches TRBD1 (6 bases). The CDR3 covers 13 residues. The V end was cut by 4 bases, the J end by 4 bases, with 9 bases between. Germline V lookup: CDR1 MNHNY, CDR2 SVGAGI (reference sequence). The CDR3 region is CASSLGQPDTQYF. The CDR3 DNA reads as TGTGCCAGCAGTTTAGGACAGCCAGATACGCAGTATTTT.